This section outlines one T cell receptor beta chain sequence together with its context. Antigen specificity is unknown. The sample is drawn from a study of blood T cells in healthy people across ages. Notes on the study in general: The percentage of naive T cells correlated strongly with TCR beta diversity.

The CDR3 consists of 14 residues. CDR1 and CDR2 (germline): LGHNT, FRNRAP. With V trimmed by 7 bases and J by 6 bases, 11 bases remained unmatched. A second PCR of about 7 to 12 cycles used a sample-barcoded 5' primer and a J-beta primer mix. TCRdb itself ran the 5' RACE reads through MiXCR, one entry per CDR3 protein. The sample has roughly 1,500,000 distinct CDR3 sequences, around two fifths seen once. The individuals who served as donors were healthy Caucasians living in Russia, aged roughly 6 to 95. J is TRBJ1-2 and V is TRBV12-5, with 7 bases lining up with TRBD1. The sample was blood. This sequence was found in a woman aged 18 to 35 in good health. The CDR3 loop reads CASALEGGTDGYTF. The CDR3 DNA sequence: TGTGCTAGTGCCCTGGAAGGGGGCACCGATGGCTACACCTTC.